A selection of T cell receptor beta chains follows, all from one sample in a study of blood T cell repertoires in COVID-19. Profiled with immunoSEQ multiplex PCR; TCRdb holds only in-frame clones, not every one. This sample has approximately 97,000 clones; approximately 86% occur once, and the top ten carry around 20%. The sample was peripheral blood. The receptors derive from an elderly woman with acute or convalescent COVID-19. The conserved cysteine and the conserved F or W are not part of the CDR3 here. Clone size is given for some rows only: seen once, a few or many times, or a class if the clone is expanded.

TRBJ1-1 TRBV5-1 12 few ASSLGVGRTEAF
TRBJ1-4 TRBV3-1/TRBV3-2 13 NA ASSQDRRVNEKLF
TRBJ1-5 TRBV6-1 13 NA ASSEQRGLVEPQH
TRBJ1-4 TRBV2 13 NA ASNQFDRGREKLF
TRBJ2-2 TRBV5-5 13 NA ASSFSGGASGELF
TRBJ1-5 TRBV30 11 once AWSLGADMPQH
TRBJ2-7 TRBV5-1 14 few ASSLVGGLRSYEQY
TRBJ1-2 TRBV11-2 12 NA ASSFDGGDYGYT
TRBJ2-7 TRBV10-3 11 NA AIRPGLAGEQY
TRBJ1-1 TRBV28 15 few ASSITGGRNINTEAF
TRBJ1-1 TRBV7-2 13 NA ASSLTTGGYTEAF
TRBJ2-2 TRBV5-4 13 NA ASSSGGRGTGELF
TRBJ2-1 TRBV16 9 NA ASSRENEQF
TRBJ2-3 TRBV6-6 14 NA ASRPSGGARTDTQY
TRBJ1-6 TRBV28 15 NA ASTLAGKNYGNSPLH
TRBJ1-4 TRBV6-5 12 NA ASKLQGGREKLF
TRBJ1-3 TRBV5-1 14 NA ASSYSPQGSGNTIY
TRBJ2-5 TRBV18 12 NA ASSPMTGPETQY
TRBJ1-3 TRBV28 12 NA ASRLGGVGNTIY
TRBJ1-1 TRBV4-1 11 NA ASSQRVAGQAF
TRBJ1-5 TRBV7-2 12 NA ASSLAPQNQPQH
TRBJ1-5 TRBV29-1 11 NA SVGTGNNQPQH
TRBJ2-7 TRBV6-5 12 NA ASSYTRRDYEQY
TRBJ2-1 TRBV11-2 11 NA ASRSDRYNEQF
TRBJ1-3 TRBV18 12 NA ASSNGVSGNTIY
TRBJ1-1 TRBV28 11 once ASSLKGRGEAF
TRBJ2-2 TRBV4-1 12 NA ASSQDRVTGELF
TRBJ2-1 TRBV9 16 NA ASSVEWATGGSYNEQF
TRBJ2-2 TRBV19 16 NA ASSIVRPGQDITGELF
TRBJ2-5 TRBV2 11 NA ASSEAGGATQY
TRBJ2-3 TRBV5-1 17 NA ASSPGVRAGGAITDTQY
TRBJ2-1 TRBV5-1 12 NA ASSGTERGSIGF
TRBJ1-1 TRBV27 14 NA ASSPLSGGSNTEAF
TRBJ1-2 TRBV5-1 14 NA ASSLDRDRARYGYT
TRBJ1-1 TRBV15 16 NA ATSSALYDFGGDTEAF
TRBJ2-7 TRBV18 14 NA ASSSLLAGFSYEQY
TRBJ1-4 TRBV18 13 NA ASSPQGGTNEKLF